These 28 T cell receptor beta chains were all obtained from the same sample, sequenced in a study of CD8 T cells in Susac syndrome. Reverse transcription of roughly 0.5 to 1 ug RNA was carried out with random hexamers. TCRdb reprocessed the immunoSEQ multiplex PCR reads via MiXCR and lists one record per CDR3 protein. This sample has around 150,000 distinct CDR3 sequences, with 90% to 95% found just once. What was sequenced was CD4+ T cells from PBMCs. Source of these receptors: a human donor in good health.

The DNA of the CDR3 is TGTGCCAGCAGCCTCGACAGGGGTGGGGGCTACACCTTC. This codes for CASSLDRGGGYTF. The chain uses TRBV7-2 and TRBJ1-2; TRBD1 aligns across 8 bases. The CDR3 runs to 13 residues. CDR1 and CDR2 from the germline V gene are SGHTA and FQGNSA. J was trimmed by 8 bases and V by 5 bases; bases with no gene match: 7.

The CDR3 region is CASKSPGQGAGAGQPQHF. Here the CDR3 DNA reads TGTGCCAGCAAATCGCCCGGACAGGGGGCTGGGGCGGGTCAGCCCCAGCATTTT. The V and J genes are TRBV2 and TRBJ1-5, with 11 bases that match TRBD1. The ends lost 7 bases at V and 6 bases at J; junction bases unmatched: 17. Germline loops: CDR1 SNHLY, CDR2 FYNNEI. There are 18 residues in the CDR3.

V and J are TRBV29-1 and TRBJ2-7, with D maybe TRBD2 (6 bases). Germline V lookup: CDR1 SQVTM, CDR2 ANQGSEA. The length of the CDR3 is 15 residues. Deletions cut 1 base from V and 0 bases from J, with 13 bases between. The CDR3 here is CSVEGTDGSSYEQYF. The CDR3 region has the DNA TGCAGCGTTGAAGGAACAGACGGGAGCTCCTACGAGCAGTACTTC.

In this sample, this clonotype turned up once. The rearrangement links TRBV29-1 to TRBJ1-5; 9 bases fit TRBD1. J was trimmed by 1 base and V by 7 bases; bases with no gene match: 8. Germline values: CDR1 SQVTM, CDR2 ANQGSEA. This CDR3 contains 15 residues. CDR3 sequence reads: CSAMTGTGSNQPQHF. Here the CDR3 DNA reads TGCAGCGCCATGACCGGGACAGGGAGCAATCAGCCCCAGCATTTT.

J is TRBJ2-7 and V is TRBV7-2, with D possibly being TRBD1 (5 bases). From germline, CDR1 is SGHTA and CDR2 FQGNSA. V was shortened by 5 bases and J by 3 bases, with 8 bases between the two germline ends. CDR3 length: 12 residues. The CDR3 loop reads CASSVGVYEQYF. CDR3 nucleotides: TGTGCCAGCAGCGTAGGGGTCTACGAGCAGTACTTC. The full variable domain, with the rest looked up from reference TRBV7-2 and TRBJ2-7, is GAGVSQSPSNKVTEKGKDVELRCDPISGHTALYWYRQSLGQGLEFLIYFQGNSAPDKSGLPSDRFSAERTGGSVSTLTIQRTQQEDSAVYLCASSVGVYEQYFGPGTRLTVT.

The CDR3 loop reads CASSQDKSLGGAGYGYTF. CDR3 coding DNA: TGCGCCAGCAGCCAAGATAAGAGCTTGGGAGGCGCGGGCTATGGCTACACCTTC. The chain employs TRBV4-3 and TRBJ1-2; D gene unclear. CDR1 and CDR2 (germline): LGHNA, YSLEER. Trimming took off 0 bases at V and 4 bases at J, with 21 bases between the two ends. The CDR3 runs to 18 residues.

This clonotype appeared once. This chain uses TRBV7-2 with TRBJ2-7; D gene unclear. From germline, CDR1 is SGHTA and CDR2 FQGNSA. Trimming pared 5 bases from V and 2 bases from J, leaving 7 bases between. The CDR3 length is 12 residues. CDR3 residues: CASSPPAYEQYF. As DNA, the CDR3 is TGTGCCAGCAGCCCACCGGCCTACGAGCAGTACTTC.

The chain carries TRBV20-1 and TRBJ1-2, with D perhaps TRBD1 (5 bases). Germline V CDR1 and CDR2: DFQATT, SNEGSKA (reference sequence). The CDR3 loop spans 15 amino acids. The V and J ends lost 6 bases and 2 bases respectively, with 19 bases between them. CDR3 DNA: TGCAGTGCCTACACCACCGGGACGGCAAACTATGGCTACACCTTC. It translates to CSAYTTGTANYGYTF.

The chain has TRBV29-1 and TRBJ2-1; 8 bases align to TRBD1. The CDR3 length is 14 residues. Germline trimming cut 6 bases from V and 0 bases from J; bases unmatched to any gene: 4. Per germline, CDR1 SQVTM and CDR2 ANQGSEA. Here the CDR3 reads CSVTGTGSYNEQFF. The CDR3 DNA reads TGCAGCGTAACCGGGACAGGCTCCTACAATGAGCAGTTCTTC.

The gene calls are TRBV28 and TRBJ2-7, with D maybe TRBD2 (6 bases). The V gene's germline CDR1 is MDHEN and CDR2 SYDVKM. With 5 bases removed from V and 5 bases from J, the gap between germline ends came to 22 bases. The CDR3 has 16 residues. This chain's CDR3 is CASSPYPGGGAHEQYF. The CDR3 DNA reads TGTGCCAGCAGTCCCTACCCCGGTGGAGGGGCCCACGAGCAGTACTTC. Looking up the rest from reference TRBV28 and TRBJ2-7 gives the full variable domain: DVKVTQSSRYLVKRTGEKVFLECVQDMDHENMFWYRQDPGLGLRLIYFSYDVKMKEKGDIPEGYSVSREKKERFSLILESASTNQTSMYLCASSPYPGGGAHEQYFGPGTRLTVT.

The chain employs TRBV9 and TRBJ1-1, with D hard to call. Germline CDR1 is SGDLS and CDR2 is YYNGEE. This CDR3 contains 12 residues. V lost 7 bases, J lost 11 bases, and 18 bases lay in between. CDR3 residues: CASRGSEPAAFF. CDR3 nucleotide sequence: TGTGCCAGCCGAGGGTCGGAGCCGGCTGCTTTCTTT.

The chain joins TRBV6-1 to TRBJ1-1; D ambiguous. The germline V and J ends were trimmed by 1 base and 2 bases, with 8 bases remaining between them. Germline-derived CDR1 and CDR2 are MNHNS and SASEGT. The CDR3 is made up of 14 amino acids. The CDR3 DNA follows: TGTGCCAGCAGTGAAGGTCTGGGCAACACTGAAGCTTTCTTT. Translating it yields CASSEGLGNTEAFF.

V usage is TRBV30 and J usage is TRBJ1-1; TRBD1 agrees at 7 bases. The trim removed 0 bases at V and 10 bases at J, leaving 5 bases unmatched. This CDR3 contains 12 residues. Germline CDR1 and CDR2: GTSNPN and SVGIG (reference sequence). The chain's CDR3 is CAWSVQGQRAFF. CDR3 sequence (DNA): TGTGCCTGGAGTGTACAGGGACAGCGAGCTTTCTTT.

The CDR3 reads CSVVTGVNSPLHF. The CDR3 DNA follows: TGCAGCGTTGTTACAGGGGTCAATTCACCCCTCCACTTT. This sequence joins TRBV29-1 and TRBJ1-6; TRBD1 aligns across 7 bases. The germline CDR1 and CDR2 sequences are SQVTM and ANQGSEA. CDR3 length: 13 residues. J lost 7 bases, V lost 4 bases, and 4 bases had no gene match. Together with reference TRBV29-1 and TRBJ1-6, the CDR3 gives the full variable domain: SAVISQKPSRDICQRGTSLTIQCQVDSQVTMMFWYRQQPGQSLTLIATANQGSEATYESGFVIDKFPISRPNLTFSTLTVSNMSPEDSSIYLCSVVTGVNSPLHFGNGTRLTVT.

This clonotype was seen just once. This sequence joins TRBV29-1 and TRBJ2-5, with D perhaps matching TRBD2 (5 bases). V dropped 7 bases and J dropped 5 bases, with 14 bases sitting between them. CDR1 is SQVTM, CDR2 ANQGSEA, per germline. This CDR3 comprises 12 residues. The CDR3 protein is CSETSGSETQYF. CDR3 bases: TGCAGCGAAACCTCGGGATCCGAGACCCAGTACTTC.

The V call is TRBV23-1, the J call TRBJ2-5; D is perhaps TRBD1 (6 bases). TRBV23-1 is recorded as an ORF, its role being uncertain. CDR3 length equals 16 residues. Trimming took off 6 bases at V and 2 bases at J, with 19 bases between the two ends. CDR3 coding DNA: TGCGCCAGCAGCCAAACAGGGTGGAACAGTCAAGAGACCCAGTACTTC. It codes for CASSQTGWNSQETQYF.

In regard to this clonotype: One junction end does not reproduce the germline sequence, and a read error may be involved. This chain connects TRBV15 to TRBJ1-5; 9 nucleotides line up with TRBD1. The length of the CDR3 is 14 residues. Germline loops: CDR1 LNHNV, CDR2 YYDKDF (reference sequence). The CDR3 spells CATGRDRGNQPQHF. Here the CDR3 DNA reads TGTGCCACCGGCAGGGACAGGGGCAATCAGCCCCAGCATTTT.

The chain recombines TRBV5-6 with TRBJ1-1; D may be TRBD1 (5 bases). The CDR3 covers 13 residues. V lost 2 bases, J lost 4 bases, and 9 bases lay in between. Germline V gene sequence: CDR1 SGHDT, CDR2 YYEEEE. The CDR3, as DNA: TGTGCCAGCAGCTTCAGGGAAGGCACTGAAGCTTTCTTT. Residues: CASSFREGTEAFF.

V gene TRBV3-1 combines with J gene TRBJ1-5; D unresolved. Trimming took 0 bases from V and 9 from J, leaving 12 bases between them. CDR3 length equals 14 residues. Germline CDR1 LGHDT, CDR2 YNNKEL (reference sequence). The CDR3 bases are TGTGCCAGCAGCCAAGATTGGGAGCCTCGGCCCCAGCATTTT. Its translation: CASSQDWEPRPQHF.

The CDR3 coding sequence is TGTGCCACCAGCCAAACCCATGGGGGGTCACCCCTCCACTTT. This codes for CATSQTHGGSPLHF. The gene calls are TRBV15 and TRBJ1-6; perhaps TRBD1 as D (5 bases). Germline V gene sequence: CDR1 LNHNV, CDR2 YYDKDF (reference sequence). Trimming took 5 bases from V and 10 from J, leaving 15 bases between them. CDR3 length: 14 amino acids.

The J gene is TRBJ2-5, the V gene TRBV24-1; 7 nucleotides line up with TRBD1. The CDR3 length is 14 residues. Germline V gene sequence: CDR1 KGHDR, CDR2 SFDVKD. The V segment lost 2 bases and the J segment 3 bases; nucleotides outside the gene matches: 2. This CDR3 reads CATSDSRGKETQYF. DNA of the CDR3: TGTGCCACCAGTGATTCCAGGGGGAAAGAGACCCAGTACTTC.

V is TRBV19 and J is TRBJ1-4; 7 positions match TRBD1. Trimming removed 7 bases from V and 8 bases from J; junction bases left unmatched: 10. CDR3 size: 14 residues. The germline CDR1 and CDR2 sequences are LNHDA and SQIVND (reference sequence). In DNA, the CDR3 is TGTGCCAGTAAACCGAGGGGGCAAGGCGAAAAACTGTTTTTT. This codes for CASKPRGQGEKLFF.

The chain joins TRBV9 to TRBJ1-5, with D possibly TRBD1 on 6 matching bases. CDR1 is SGDLS, CDR2 YYNGEE, per germline. Trimming removed 4 bases from V and 4 bases from J, with 15 bases in between. CDR3 length: 15 residues. CDR3: CASSSSGQPNQPQHF. Written as DNA, the CDR3 is TGTGCCAGCAGCTCATCGGGACAACCAAATCAGCCCCAGCATTTT.

The V gene is TRBV5-1, the J gene TRBJ1-1; 7 bases align to TRBD1. V was clipped by 7 bases and J by 1 base; unmatched bases: 7. This CDR3 comprises 14 residues. The germline CDR1 and CDR2 sequences are SGHRS and YFSETQ. CDR3 sequence reads: CASGPGTANTEAFF. The CDR3 DNA follows: TGCGCCAGCGGACCCGGGACAGCGAACACTGAAGCTTTCTTT.

The chain carries TRBV29-1 and TRBJ2-3, with 10 bases that match TRBD1. This CDR3 is built from 14 residues. V was clipped by 8 bases and J by 9 bases; unmatched bases: 14. Germline loops: CDR1 SQVTM, CDR2 ANQGSEA. The CDR3 region has the DNA TGCAGCATAGGACAGGGGGGCCGGCAAGGAACGCAGTATTTT. Protein product: CSIGQGGRQGTQYF.

V and J are TRBV20-1 and TRBJ1-1, with a possible D match to TRBD1 (6 bases). V was trimmed by 0 bases and J by 7 bases, leaving 18 bases between them. The germline V gene encodes CDR1 DFQATT and CDR2 SNEGSKA (reference sequence). This CDR3 is 15 amino acids long. CDR3 sequence: CSARDGGRAPSEAFF. The CDR3 region has the DNA TGCAGTGCTAGAGACGGGGGCAGGGCCCCTAGTGAAGCTTTCTTT.

This clonotype was found once. The chain has TRBV12-3 or TRBV12-4 and TRBJ2-1; 14 bases agree with TRBD2. The junction had 6 bases not matched to a gene; V was cut back by 5 bases and J by 9 bases. The CDR3 has 15 amino acids. Written as DNA, the CDR3 is TGTGCCAGCAGTGGGGGACTAGCGGGGGTAGGTGAGCAGTTCTTC. This gives the protein CASSGGLAGVGEQFF.

This clonotype came up once. The genes are TRBV11-2 and TRBJ2-7; D is tentatively TRBD1 or TRBD2 (6 bases each). Germline CDR1 is SGHAT and CDR2 is FQNNGV. The CDR3 consists of 13 residues. The V end was cut by 5 bases, the J end by 7 bases, with 15 bases between. As DNA, the CDR3 is TGTGCCAGCAGCCCCCGGGGGCCAATGGAGCAGTACTTC. Encoded protein: CASSPRGPMEQYF.